This T cell receptor (beta chain) was retrieved from a study of PD-1 blockade in classical Hodgkin lymphoma (dated by TCRdb to the early 2020s). The study in broad terms: Nivolumab dosing was 3 mg/kg intravenously every 2 weeks, continuing until either disease progression or unacceptable toxicity. To define a peripheral blood immune signature of response to PD-1 blockade in classical Hodgkin lymphoma, the study combined TCR beta sequencing with CyTOF.

The Qiagen DNeasy kit was used to extract genomic DNA both from unsorted PBMCs and from the negatively selected CD4+ and CD8+ fractions. TCR beta CDR3 regions were subjected to amplification by immunoSEQ multiplex PCR with primers that anneal to V and J segments. A synthetic immune receptor repertoire was used to minimize amplification bias, and any residual bias was removed computationally once sequencing was done. In the source study's methods: Custom Python scripts were used to quantify repertoire diversity as the Shannon entropy index. Unsorted, CD4+ and CD8+ repertoires were analyzed separately, except in combined analyses where CD4+ and CD8+ sequences were merged in silico. Clonal expansion was defined as a frequency increase of at least 2-fold after treatment compared with C1D1, and clones undetected at baseline were assigned a pseudocount of 0.5. Singleton clones were defined as clones with 0 or 1 copy at C1D1, and non-singleton clones were defined as clones with 2 or more copies. Clones expanded in unsorted samples were annotated as CD4+, CD8+ or unknown by matching protein sequences in sorted samples from the same patient. Wilcoxon tests on paired samples were used to test changes in diversity from C1D1 to C4D1. TCRdb holds this immuneACCESS table with in-frame rearrangements only. Some clones are missing; in checked studies, unresolved V genes explain under half, and the rest has no known cause. V and J calls and clone size are copied from that table; D and trimming were computed from the DNA. This sample is represented by around 18,000 clones; roughly 83% of them were singletons. Jointly, the top ten make up roughly a sixth of the sample.

The label giving this sample's time point can be read as: cycle 2 day 1 (C2D1) of nivolumab. All trial patients had relapsed after autologous stem cell transplantation, with cohorts A, B and C differing in prior brentuximab vedotin exposure. A total of approximately 51 patients with relapsed/refractory classical Hodgkin lymphoma made up the trial cohort, and each patient's best overall response was complete response, partial response or progressive disease. Single-agent nivolumab was administered to trial patients in the multi-cohort phase II CheckMate 205 trial. An independent review committee assessed best overall response by applying the 2007 International Working Group response criteria. Trial PBMCs were obtained immediately prior to nivolumab initiation (C1D1) and on therapy at cycle 2 day 1 and cycle 4 day 1. Peripheral blood was collected in 8 mL Vacutainer Cell Preparation Tubes, from which PBMCs were isolated by centrifugation and then cryopreserved.

The CDR1 and CDR2 encoded by the germline V gene are SNHLY and FYNNEI. The V end loses 8 bases and the J end loses 4 bases, and a stretch of 11 bases separates them. Its CDR3 holds 12 amino acids, cysteine through phenylalanine. The CDR3 DNA has 36 bases and is translated from base 1. This clone has a handful of counts. Its specific antigen is unknown. No base quality values were provided; no much bigger clone lies one nucleotide off. Study-level results and caveats: CD4+ but not CD8+ TCR diversity rose significantly by C4D1 (p=0.0027 vs p=0.16), most apparent in complete responders (p=0.02). Lower diversity was seen in patients whose nivolumab began less than 1 year after ASCT, and these patients were left out of later analyses so that immune reconstitution would not confound the results. Only a single clinical trial cohort was studied, and what caused the repertoire differences, possibly disease activity or prior therapy, remained undefined. Trial patients with a complete response had baseline diversity similar to that of newly diagnosed patients, while partial responders and progressors had significantly lower diversity. Baseline TCR diversity was reported as lower in newly diagnosed patients than in healthy donors, and lower still in relapsed/refractory patients.

Recombination linked TRBV2 to TRBJ1-2, with the D gene too uncertain to name. Source: peripheral blood mononuclear cells (PBMCs), taken before the second cycle of nivolumab. The TCR originated in a human donor with classical Hodgkin lymphoma. The CDR3 here reads CASGDFPYGYTF. The DNA sequence follows: TGTGCCAGCGGAGACTTCCCCTATGGCTACACCTTC.